This TCR beta chain was recovered during a study of CD8 T cells in ankylosing spondylitis. General observations from the study: Enrichment of disease-linked clones was reportedly significant in matched ankylosing spondylitis synovial fluid. Clones that were linked to disease were CD8+ and were relatively rare in peripheral blood. Certain motif variants had earlier appeared in reactive arthritis synovial fluid and blood.

This clonotype was detected ten times or more. Its antigen is as yet unknown. With 4 bases removed from V and 7 bases from J, the gap between germline ends came to 16 bases. The germline gives CDR1 SEHNR, CDR2 FQNEAQ (reference sequence). The CDR3 spans 15 residues. In TCRdb, the 5' RACE reads were re-called with MiXCR into one record per CDR3 protein. The sample lists 200,000 to 300,000 distinct CDR3 sequences, roughly 8.6% occurring once. Material: blood, either unsorted or a sorted T cell fraction (not recorded which). The clonotype was recovered from a male donor with ankylosing spondylitis or in good health (not recorded which). The chain couples TRBV7-9 to TRBJ1-4; D perhaps matches TRBD1 (5 bases). In DNA form, the CDR3 reads TGTGCCAGCAGCTCGCGGGGGGGTTCGGGTGAAAAACTGTTTTTT. It is translated as CASSSRGGSGEKLFF.